These 21 T cell receptor beta chains originate from one sample sequenced in a study of T cells after yellow fever vaccination. TCRdb reprocessed the 5' RACE reads via MiXCR and lists one record per CDR3 protein. The sample comprises nearly 300,000 distinct CDR3 sequences, roughly 9% of which are singletons, and 3% to 3.5% rests with the top ten. Sequenced material: CD4+ T cells sorted from PBMCs, taken 5 days after the yellow fever booster vaccination. The receptor set was obtained from a man younger than 30 who received the YFV17D yellow fever vaccine.

The chain joins TRBV5-1 to TRBJ2-5, with 8 positions matching TRBD2. Trimming removed 2 bases from V and 4 bases from J; junction bases left unmatched: 7. This CDR3 comprises 15 residues. Germline V gene data show CDR1 as SGHRS and CDR2 as YFSETQ. This CDR3 reads CASSLITGGLETQYF. CDR3 DNA sequence: TGCGCCAGCAGCTTAATTACGGGGGGGCTAGAGACCCAGTACTTC. The full variable domain, completed using reference TRBV5-1 and TRBJ2-5, is KAGVTQTPRYLIKTRGQQVTLSCSPISGHRSVSWYQQTPGQGLQFLFEYFSETQRNKGNFPGRFSGRQFSNSRSEMNVSTLELGDSALYLCASSLITGGLETQYFGPGTRLLVL.

This clonotype was observed a handful of times. V usage is TRBV5-6 and J usage is TRBJ1-1; the match to TRBD1 covers 7 bases. This CDR3 is built from 16 residues. CDR1 and CDR2 (germline): SGHDT, YYEEEE. J was trimmed by 5 bases and V by 7 bases; bases with no gene match: 17. The CDR3 loop reads CASRTRWRLQGTEAFF. In nucleotides, the CDR3 is TGTGCCAGCCGCACAAGATGGAGGTTACAGGGGACTGAAGCTTTCTTT. Filled out from reference TRBV5-6 and TRBJ1-1, the complete variable domain reads DAGVTQSPTHLIKTRGQQVTLRCSPKSGHDTVSWYQQALGQGPQFIFQYYEEEERQRGNFPDRFSGHQFPNYSSELNVNALLLGDSALYLCASRTRWRLQGTEAFFGQGTRLTVV.

This clonotype appeared a few times. This rearrangement joins TRBV24-1 to TRBJ2-1; D possibly corresponds to TRBD2 (6 bases). CDR1 is KGHDR and CDR2 is SFDVKD in the germline V gene. This CDR3 contains 17 residues. The V and J ends lost 5 bases and 5 bases respectively, with 21 bases between them. The CDR3 is CATSAITLPGGHNEQFF. The DNA of the CDR3 is TGTGCCACCAGTGCCATTACCCTCCCCGGGGGACACAATGAGCAGTTCTTC.

J is TRBJ2-4 and V is TRBV5-1; weak D call: TRBD2 (6 bases). V dropped 2 bases and J dropped 8 bases, with 11 bases sitting between them. The CDR3 contains 13 residues. CDR1 is SGHRS and CDR2 is YFSETQ in the germline V gene. The CDR3 here is CASSFGGVDIQYF. The CDR3 DNA follows: TGCGCCAGCAGCTTCGGGGGAGTAGACATTCAGTACTTC. Drawing the rest from reference TRBV5-1 and TRBJ2-4, the complete variable domain is KAGVTQTPRYLIKTRGQQVTLSCSPISGHRSVSWYQQTPGQGLQFLFEYFSETQRNKGNFPGRFSGRQFSNSRSEMNVSTLELGDSALYLCASSFGGVDIQYFGAGTRLSVL.

Only a few counts were recorded for this clonotype. V usage is TRBV5-1 and J usage is TRBJ2-2; no reliable D call. Germline CDR1 SGHRS, CDR2 YFSETQ. Trimming stripped 4 bases from V and 7 bases from J, with 8 bases between. The CDR3 contains 12 residues. CDR3 DNA sequence: TGCGCCAGCAGCCTCTGGGTCGGGGAGCTGTTTTTT. This codes for CASSLWVGELFF.

The V call is TRBV20-1, the J call TRBJ2-3; 8 nucleotides line up with TRBD2. The CDR3 runs to 16 residues. Germline trimming cut 6 bases from V and 0 bases from J; bases unmatched to any gene: 11. Germline V gene data show CDR1 as DFQATT and CDR2 as SNEGSKA (reference sequence). The CDR3 loop is CSAYGSSGLSTDTQYF. The CDR3 DNA reads TGCAGTGCCTATGGGTCTAGCGGGTTAAGCACAGATACGCAGTATTTT.

This clonotype was seen a handful of times. V and J are TRBV7-3 and TRBJ2-1; TRBD1 aligns across 9 bases. Losses at the gene ends were 6 bases for V and 5 bases for J; bases not matched to a gene: 5. The CDR3 is 14 amino acids. From germline, CDR1 is SGHTA and CDR2 FQGTGA. CDR3 bases: TGTGCCAGCAGTAACGGACAGGGGAACAATGAGCAGTTCTTC. As protein: CASSNGQGNNEQFF.

This clonotype showed up just a few times. This sequence joins TRBV12-3 or TRBV12-4 and TRBJ2-3; D might be TRBD1 (5 bases). The germline V and J ends were trimmed by 5 bases and 3 bases, with 12 bases remaining between them. The CDR3 runs to 14 residues. The DNA for the CDR3 is TGTGCCAGCAGTGACGGACACAAGACAGATACGCAGTATTTT. Amino acid sequence: CASSDGHKTDTQYF.

This chain joins TRBV6-5 and TRBJ2-5, with TRBD2 as a possible D gene (6 bases). Trimming cost V 0 bases and J 5 bases, with 16 bases left between them. Germline lookup yields CDR1 MNHEY and CDR2 SVGAGI. There are 16 residues in the CDR3. The CDR3 here is CASSYSNRGSGETQYF. CDR3 DNA sequence: TGTGCCAGCAGTTACTCGAATCGGGGGTCGGGTGAGACCCAGTACTTC.

The genes are TRBV27 and TRBJ1-1; TRBD1 aligns across 7 bases. Trimming cost V 5 bases and J 2 bases; bases outside gene matches: 17. The CDR3 is 18 residues long. CDR1 MNHEY and CDR2 SMNVEV come from the germline V gene (reference sequence). The CDR3: CASSPSRVGQVTNTEAFF. CDR3 in DNA: TGTGCCAGCAGTCCATCGAGGGTAGGACAGGTGACTAACACTGAAGCTTTCTTT.

The rearrangement uses TRBV5-1 and TRBJ2-3, with unresolved D. V dropped 2 bases and J dropped 5 bases, with 15 bases sitting between them. Germline lookup yields CDR1 SGHRS and CDR2 YFSETQ. The CDR3 contains 15 residues. Here the CDR3 reads CASSLDSGGLDTQYF. DNA for the CDR3: TGCGCCAGCAGCTTAGATAGTGGTGGGCTAGATACGCAGTATTTT. Full variable domain (missing parts from reference TRBV5-1 and TRBJ2-3): KAGVTQTPRYLIKTRGQQVTLSCSPISGHRSVSWYQQTPGQGLQFLFEYFSETQRNKGNFPGRFSGRQFSNSRSEMNVSTLELGDSALYLCASSLDSGGLDTQYFGPGTRLTVL.

This clonotype was seen a handful of times. The chain combines TRBV28 with TRBJ1-2; 11 bases match TRBD1. Trimming at V came to 8 bases and at J to 5 bases, leaving 10 bases not matched to a gene. CDR3 length equals 15 residues. Looked up from germline, CDR1 is MDHEN and CDR2 is SYDVKM. CDR3 sequence reads: CASVSGQGAQYGYTF. The CDR3 DNA reads TGTGCCAGCGTCTCCGGACAGGGGGCTCAGTATGGCTACACCTTC.

This clonotype has only a few counts. The rearrangement joins TRBV6-1 to TRBJ2-7; TRBD2 matches 14 bases. After removal of 5 bases from V and 5 bases from J, the junction contained 8 bases not matched to a gene. The germline gives CDR1 MNHNS, CDR2 SASEGT. CDR3 size: 16 residues. The CDR3 nucleotides read TGTGCCAGCAGTCCGGCCGGGACTAGCGGGGGCGACGAGCAGTACGTC. This sequence encodes CASSPAGTSGGDEQYV.

This clonotype was seen a handful of times. The chain employs TRBV4-2 and TRBJ2-5; D not certain. The CDR3 consists of 15 residues. V lost 0 bases and J 4 bases, leaving 12 bases between the germline ends. Germline-derived CDR1 and CDR2 are LGHNA and YNFKEQ. The CDR3: CASSQEHNPRETQYF. CDR3 bases: TGTGCCAGCAGCCAAGAGCATAACCCGCGAGAGACCCAGTACTTC.

With regard to this clonotype: The germline gene is not matched at one end of the junction; a read error may be the cause. The chain has TRBV10-2 and TRBJ2-2; D unclear. The CDR3 is 13 residues long. Germline V lookup: CDR1 WSHSY, CDR2 SAAADI. The CDR3 DNA follows: TGCGCCAGCATGGGATACCCCACCCGGGAGCTGTTTTTT. Its translation: CASMGYPTRELFF.

This clonotype was found a few times. The J gene is TRBJ2-5, the V gene TRBV7-6; D unresolved. Germline-derived CDR1 and CDR2 are SGHVS and FNYEAQ. The ends were cut back, 3 bases at V and 2 bases at J, with 10 bases in the middle. The CDR3 is made up of 14 amino acids. CDR3 protein: CASSFHGTQETQYF. The CDR3 DNA sequence: TGTGCCAGCAGCTTCCACGGTACTCAAGAGACCCAGTACTTC.

V is TRBV7-2 and J is TRBJ2-4, with 8 bases identical to TRBD1. The CDR3 is 13 amino acids. V lost 1 base and J lost 15; bases outside the gene matches: 8. From germline, CDR1 is SGHTA and CDR2 FQGNSA. The CDR3 bases are TGTGCCAGCAGCTTAGAAGATTGGGACAGGAGGTACTTC. Protein product: CASSLEDWDRRYF.

V and J are TRBV4-1 and TRBJ2-7; 12 bases align to TRBD1. The CDR3 has 15 residues. Trimming cost V 1 base and J 7 bases; bases outside gene matches: 5. Germline values: CDR1 MGHRA, CDR2 YSYEKL. The CDR3 region has the DNA TGCGCCAGCAGCCAAGGGTGGGACAGGGGGCATGAGCAGTACTTC. This encodes CASSQGWDRGHEQYF.

This clonotype was seen ten or more times. The genes are TRBV4-3 and TRBJ2-7; TRBD1 matches 9 bases. The CDR3 extends over 14 amino acids. The junction had 6 bases not matched to a gene; V was cut back by 6 bases and J by 3 bases. CDR1 LGHNA and CDR2 YSLEER come from the germline V gene. The DNA for the CDR3 is TGCGCCAGCAGGGAGGGACAGGGTCACTACGAGCAGTACTTC. Protein product: CASREGQGHYEQYF.

This clonotype has only a few counts. The chain couples TRBV5-1 to TRBJ1-1; D is possibly TRBD1 (5 bases). This CDR3 has 13 amino acids. The V gene lost 4 bases and the J gene lost 6 bases, with 13 bases spanning the gap. Germline CDR1 reads SGHRS; CDR2 reads YFSETQ. The CDR3 spells CASSGTGSAEAFF. CDR3 nucleotide sequence: TGCGCCAGCAGCGGAACAGGATCCGCTGAAGCTTTCTTT. Full variable domain (remainder filled in from reference TRBV5-1 and TRBJ1-1): KAGVTQTPRYLIKTRGQQVTLSCSPISGHRSVSWYQQTPGQGLQFLFEYFSETQRNKGNFPGRFSGRQFSNSRSEMNVSTLELGDSALYLCASSGTGSAEAFFGQGTRLTVV.

This clonotype was found a few times. The chain couples TRBV20-1 to TRBJ2-3; D assignment may be TRBD1 or TRBD2 (5 bases each). This CDR3 comprises 13 residues. Trimming pared 1 base from V and 4 bases from J, leaving 9 bases between. CDR1 DFQATT and CDR2 SNEGSKA come from the germline V gene (reference sequence). CDR3 bases: TGCAGTGCTAGAGTCGTGGGACCAGATACGCAGTATTTT. This codes for CSARVVGPDTQYF.